Shown below are 3 T cell receptor beta chains from a single sample sequenced in a study of T-cell memory formation after mild COVID-19. TCRdb passed the 5' RACE reads through MiXCR, listing each CDR3 protein once. The profile covers approximately 440,000 distinct CDR3 sequences, with around 19% appearing a single time and 8.4% taken by the ten largest. Sequenced: PBMCs or a T cell subset sorted from them (not recorded which). These receptors were obtained from an adult woman who had mild COVID-19 (a few samples of this study predate the infection). Cell type and time point are not known.

This chain links TRBV6-4 with TRBJ1-5; no clear D gene. CDR1 and CDR2 (germline): MRHNA, SNTAGT. V was shortened by 2 bases and J by 1 base, with 6 bases between the two germline ends. The length of the CDR3 is 14 residues. The CDR3 region is CASSDQASNQPQHF. DNA of the CDR3: TGTGCCAGCAGTGACCAGGCCAGCAATCAGCCCCAGCATTTT.

V and J are TRBV7-9 and TRBJ2-1; TRBD2 matches at 11 bases. The germline gives CDR1 SEHNR, CDR2 FQNEAQ (reference sequence). The CDR3 covers 16 residues. V trimming: 5 bases; J trimming: 9 bases; junction bases outside the gene matches: 12. DNA of the CDR3: TGTGCCAGCAGCCCCCCCTTAGCGGGGGGGCTAAGTGAGCAGTTCTTC. Translated, it gives CASSPPLAGGLSEQFF.

This clonotype was seen just once. The gene calls are TRBV6-5 and TRBJ2-1; TRBD1 aligns across 10 bases. The V gene's germline CDR1 is MNHEY and CDR2 SVGAGI. V shed 7 bases, J shed 5 bases, and the junction held 8 bases outside the gene matches. The CDR3 has 15 residues. The CDR3 nucleotides are TGTGCCAGCACCCGGGACAGGGGTGCTAACAATGAGCAGTTCTTC. Encoded protein: CASTRDRGANNEQFF.